This entry features one T cell receptor (beta chain) sequence. As yet, its antigen is unknown. Over several immunoSEQ plates, each subset's genomic DNA was distributed in even portions. Clones were sequenced by immunoSEQ multiplex PCR, and TCRdb holds only the in-frame ones, with some missing. The data hold 900,000 to 1,200,000 clones, with 75% to 80% observed a single time. The sample originates from a study of shared clonotypes between healthy human individuals. Study conclusions and caveats: Memory subsets generally showed smaller estimated richness than naive subsets did.

This CDR3 has 18 amino acids. The chain recombines TRBV12-2 with TRBJ2-4; the table gives TRBD1 as D, unverified against the DNA. TRBV12-2 counts as a pseudogene. Sequenced: memory CD4+ T cells from PBMCs. Subset indicated: CD45RA-negative fraction. This TCR came from a man in his late teens or twenties in good health. Some clones in this sample may be carry-over from other donors' samples. This CDR3 reads CASRLGGEDRVAKNIQYF. For the CDR3, the DNA is TGTGCAAGTCGCTTAGGAGGAGAGGACAGGGTAGCCAAAAACATTCAGTACTTC.